The next 10 T cell receptor beta chains were all read from a single sample in a study of cytomegalovirus exposure and HLA in healthy donors. PCR was performed using 60 Vbeta and 13 Jbeta primers. The repertoire was sequenced with immunoSEQ multiplex PCR; TCRdb's copy has only in-frame clones and lacks some. The sample gives approximately 150,000 clones, approximately 80% of which show up once; roughly 2.9% is in the top ten. The sequenced sample was PBMCs. The receptors shown here come from a female donor in good health and CMV-seronegative.

V is TRBV2 and J is TRBJ2-2; 10 nucleotides align to TRBD1. V dropped 4 bases and J dropped 7; count of bases not matched to a gene: 6. Germline values: CDR1 SNHLY, CDR2 FYNNEI. The CDR3 is 15 residues long. The DNA of the CDR3 is TGTGCCAGCAGTGCTTGGACAGGGGGTTTCGGGGAGCTGTTTTTT. Translation: CASSAWTGGFGELFF.

This clone appeared a single time. The V and J genes are TRBV2 and TRBJ1-2, with TRBD1 identical over 9 bases. V was pared by 1 base and J by 5 bases, with 5 bases of the junction left unmatched. The CDR3 covers 15 residues. Per the germline V gene, CDR1 is SNHLY and CDR2 is FYNNEI. The CDR3 loop is CASSEGQGDWYGYTF. The CDR3, as DNA: TGTGCCAGCAGTGAAGGACAGGGGGATTGGTATGGCTACACCTTC.

This chain uses TRBV2 with TRBJ2-1; no reliable D call. CDR1 is SNHLY and CDR2 is FYNNEI in the germline V gene. The CDR3 is 15 amino acids. The V end lost 8 bases, the J end lost 0 bases, and 14 bases lay between the germline ends. CDR3 DNA sequence: TGTGCCAGCGGTCGTGTACTTAGCTCCTACAATGAGCAGTTCTTC. Its translation is CASGRVLSSYNEQFF.

The J gene is TRBJ1-4, the V gene TRBV5-1; D unclear. The V end was cut by 0 bases, the J end by 7 bases, with 7 bases between. Germline V CDR1 and CDR2: SGHRS, YFSETQ. The CDR3 totals 13 residues. CDR3 sequence (DNA): TGCGCCAGCAGCTTGGTCCGGGGTGAAAAACTGTTTTTT. Translating gives CASSLVRGEKLFF.

This sequence joins TRBV5-1 and TRBJ2-7; 9 positions match TRBD1. CDR3 length: 14 residues. The V and J ends lost 5 bases and 3 bases, in that order; junction bases with no gene match: 6. Germline V CDR1 and CDR2: SGHRS, YFSETQ. The CDR3 sequence is CASSTGTGIYEQYF. The CDR3 DNA reads as TGCGCCAGCAGTACCGGGACAGGGATCTACGAGCAGTACTTC.

The chain has TRBV5-1 and TRBJ2-3; tentative D call: TRBD2 (5 bases). The CDR3 runs 14 residues. V shed 4 bases and J shed 4 bases, with 13 bases lying between them. The germline V gene has CDR1 SGHRS and CDR2 YFSETQ. CDR3 sequence reads: CASSPGLGSDTQYF. For the CDR3, the DNA is TGCGCCAGCAGCCCAGGACTGGGATCAGATACGCAGTATTTT.

The rearrangement links TRBV7-2 to TRBJ1-4; 7 bases are a match to TRBD1. There are 15 residues in the CDR3. The germline V gene encodes CDR1 SGHTA and CDR2 FQGNSA. V lost 3 bases to trimming and J lost 6 bases; unmatched junction nucleotides: 7. This CDR3 reads CASSFKTGTDEKLFF. The CDR3 region has the DNA TGTGCCAGCAGCTTCAAGACAGGGACGGATGAAAAACTGTTTTTT.

The chain couples TRBV21-1 to TRBJ1-1. TRBV21-1 is shown as a pseudogene. CDR3 length: 17 amino acids. CDR3 amino acids: CASSDSGGRVGDTEAFF. The CDR3 DNA reads as TGTGCCAGCAGCGATTCCGGGGGTAGGGTTGGGGACACTGAAGCTTTCTTT.

The chain couples TRBV6-1 to TRBJ1-4; TRBD1 matches at 12 bases. V lost 6 bases, J lost 10 bases, and 6 bases stayed unmatched. The CDR3 extends over 14 amino acids. Per the germline V gene, CDR1 is MNHNS and CDR2 is SASEGT. This chain's CDR3 is CASRGTGGVGKLFF. DNA for the CDR3: TGTGCCAGCAGGGGGACAGGGGGCGTTGGAAAACTGTTTTTT.

V gene TRBV7-2 combines with J gene TRBJ1-6, with 10 bases aligning to TRBD1. V dropped 2 bases and J dropped 5; count of bases not matched to a gene: 6. In germline, CDR1 is SGHTA, CDR2 FQGNSA. The CDR3 is 17 residues long. The CDR3 coding sequence is TGTGCCAGCAGCTTACGCACCGGGACAGGGGATAATTCACCCCTCCACTTT. It codes for CASSLRTGTGDNSPLHF.